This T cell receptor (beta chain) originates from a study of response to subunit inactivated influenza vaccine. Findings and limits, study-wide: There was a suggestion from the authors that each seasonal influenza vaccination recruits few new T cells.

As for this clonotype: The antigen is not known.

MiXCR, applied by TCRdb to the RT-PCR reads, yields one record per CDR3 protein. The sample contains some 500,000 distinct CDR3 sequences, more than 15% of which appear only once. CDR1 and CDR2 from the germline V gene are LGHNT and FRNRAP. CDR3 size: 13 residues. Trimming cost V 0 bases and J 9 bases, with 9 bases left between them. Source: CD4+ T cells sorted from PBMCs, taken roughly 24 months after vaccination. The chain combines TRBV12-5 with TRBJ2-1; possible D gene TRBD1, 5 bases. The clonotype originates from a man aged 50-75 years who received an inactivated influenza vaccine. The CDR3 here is CASGLVDSTEQFF. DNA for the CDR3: TGTGCTAGTGGTTTGGTAGACAGCACTGAGCAGTTCTTC.